This T cell receptor beta chain was sequenced for a study of identical twins. Study observations and caveats: Excess twin sharing in beta out-of-frame sequences was weaker.

CDR3 size: 15 residues. CDR1 and CDR2 from the germline V gene are SGHAT and FQDESV (reference sequence). V was cut by 2 bases and J by 8 bases, with 16 bases left in between. Each cDNA held unique molecular identifiers, and template switching gave it a universal primer site. Each CDR3 protein is one row after TCRdb ran MiXCR on the 5' RACE reads. The sample shows 1.5 million to 2 million distinct CDR3 sequences, around a third of them seen only once. With regard to this clonotype: As yet, its antigen is unknown.

Sequenced material: cord blood. V usage is TRBV11-1 and J usage is TRBJ2-1; D gene uncertain. The source of this sequence is a newborn girl in good health. The CDR3 bases are TGTGCCAGCAGCTTACGCGCGGTGGATTACGATGAGCAGTTCTTC. The encoded protein is CASSLRAVDYDEQFF.